The 21 T cell receptor beta chains reported below all come from one sample, sequenced in a study of blood T cells in healthy people across ages. Primers used in a second PCR of roughly 7 to 12 cycles were a sample-barcoded 5' primer and a J-beta primer mix. From the 5' RACE reads, TCRdb called clonotypes with MiXCR, one entry per CDR3 protein. The table shows roughly 800,000 distinct CDR3 sequences, with 25% occurring only once. Another study also made use of these data, one on T cells of mothers and their children.

The specimen sequenced was blood. Receptors originate from a boy aged 5-17 years in good health.

The V gene is TRBV12-3 or TRBV12-4, the J gene TRBJ2-1, with a tentative D call TRBD2 (6 bases). V lost 6 bases and J 9 bases, leaving 21 bases between the germline ends. The CDR3 contains 15 residues. The CDR3 sequence is CASSPTTLEGREQFF. CDR3 in DNA: TGTGCCAGCAGCCCGACAACGCTGGAGGGCCGTGAGCAGTTCTTC.

This chain connects TRBV2 to TRBJ1-2, with 10 bases lining up with TRBD1. CDR3 size: 14 residues. The V segment lost 0 bases and the J segment 8 bases; nucleotides outside the gene matches: 3. CDR1 is SNHLY and CDR2 is FYNNEI in the germline V gene. CDR3 amino acids: CASSEAGTGVGYTF. In DNA form, the CDR3 reads TGTGCCAGCAGTGAAGCCGGGACAGGGGTAGGCTACACCTTC. The full variable domain, completed using reference TRBV2 and TRBJ1-2, is EPEVTQTPSHQVTQMGQEVILRCVPISNHLYFYWYRQILGQKVEFLVSFYNNEISEKSEIFDDQFSVERPDGSNFTLKIRSTKLEDSAMYFCASSEAGTGVGYTFGSGTRLTVV.

The chain recombines TRBV11-2 with TRBJ1-3; D gene unclear. The germline gives CDR1 SGHAT, CDR2 FQNNGV. The CDR3 runs 14 residues. Trimming removed 4 bases from V and 0 bases from J, with 7 bases in between. The CDR3 DNA sequence: TGTGCCAGCAGCTCGATAAACTCTGGAAACACCATATATTTT. Residues: CASSSINSGNTIYF.

This clonotype was picked up one time. V usage is TRBV4-3 and J usage is TRBJ1-4; D uncertain. Germline lookup yields CDR1 LGHNA and CDR2 YSLEER. Trimming removed 1 base from V and 4 bases from J, with 10 bases in between. There are 15 residues in the CDR3. This CDR3 reads CASSQAGSGNEKLFF. DNA of the CDR3: TGCGCCAGCAGCCAAGCAGGCAGTGGTAATGAAAAACTGTTTTTT.

This clonotype was observed a few times. V gene TRBV14 combines with J gene TRBJ2-7; D ambiguous. V lost 5 bases and J lost 6, with 14 bases in between. CDR3 length equals 13 residues. Germline assignment: CDR1 SGHDN and CDR2 FVKESK. This CDR3 is CASSDLLRAEQYF. The CDR3 coding sequence is TGTGCCAGCAGCGACCTGCTCCGGGCCGAGCAGTACTTC. The whole variable domain, filled in from reference TRBV14 and TRBJ2-7, reads EAGVTQFPSHSVIEKGQTVTLRCDPISGHDNLYWYRRVMGKEIKFLLHFVKESKQDESGMPNNRFLAERTGGTYSTLKVQPAELEDSGVYFCASSDLLRAEQYFGPGTRLTVT.

The J gene is TRBJ2-6, the V gene TRBV4-3, with D perhaps TRBD1 (6 bases). Between the trimmed V and J ends, which lost 0 bases and 0 bases, there was a span of 6 bases. Germline V CDR1 and CDR2: LGHNA, YSLEER. The CDR3 spans 16 residues. The CDR3 here is CASSQETGSGANVLTF. The CDR3 nucleotides are TGCGCCAGCAGCCAAGAGACAGGCTCTGGGGCCAACGTCCTGACTTTC.

This clonotype came up a few times. The genes are TRBV20-1 and TRBJ2-7, with 11 bases lining up with TRBD2. The CDR3 is 13 residues long. V lost 4 bases and J lost 6; bases outside the gene matches: 5. The germline V gene encodes CDR1 DFQATT and CDR2 SNEGSKA (reference sequence). The CDR3 loop is CSATLAGVFEQYF. The CDR3 nucleotides read TGCAGTGCTACACTAGCGGGAGTATTCGAGCAGTACTTC.

This clonotype was seen a handful of times. The rearrangement links TRBV10-2 to TRBJ2-1, with no clear D. Germline CDR1 reads WSHSY; CDR2 reads SAAADI. Trimming pared 6 bases from V and 10 bases from J, leaving 13 bases between. CDR3 length: 12 amino acids. CDR3 region: CASSYMGGEQFF. In DNA form, the CDR3 reads TGCGCCAGCAGCTATATGGGTGGCGAGCAGTTCTTC.

This clonotype was counted only a few times. This chain connects TRBV10-2 to TRBJ2-5; 7 bases map to TRBD2. CDR3 length: 14 amino acids. Germline V gives CDR1 WSHSY, CDR2 SAAADI. V was clipped by 4 bases and J by 5 bases; unmatched bases: 7. The CDR3 is CASSAGRGSETQYF. CDR3 bases: TGCGCCAGCAGTGCGGGGCGGGGGAGTGAGACCCAGTACTTC.

The gene calls are TRBV7-6 and TRBJ2-5; D tentatively fits TRBD1 or TRBD2 (5 bases each). There are 15 residues in the CDR3. V lost 1 base, J lost 1 base, and 10 bases lay in between. The germline V gene has CDR1 SGHVS and CDR2 FNYEAQ. CDR3 coding DNA: TGTGCCAGCAGCTTAGTCCCGGGGACCCAAGAGACCCAGTACTTC. Translated, it gives CASSLVPGTQETQYF.

CDR3 protein: CASRTTSGTPNEQFF. The CDR3 nucleotides read TGTGCCAGCAGGACGACTAGCGGGACCCCCAATGAGCAGTTCTTC. The V call is TRBV5-4, the J call TRBJ2-1; 11 positions match TRBD2. Germline lookup yields CDR1 SGHNT and CDR2 YYREEE (reference sequence). The CDR3 length is 15 residues. V was clipped by 5 bases and J by 6 bases; unmatched bases: 7.

This clonotype was seen a few times. The chain has TRBV7-9 and TRBJ2-5; D uncertain. Per the germline V gene, CDR1 is SEHNR and CDR2 is FQNEAQ (reference sequence). Trimming cost V 5 bases and J 3 bases, with 19 bases left between them. The CDR3 runs to 16 residues. The CDR3 nucleotides read TGTGCCAGCAGCCGAATGACTCCCTTGATGGAAGAGACCCAGTACTTC. Its protein is CASSRMTPLMEETQYF.

This clonotype was observed a handful of times. This chain uses TRBV6-2 or TRBV6-3 with TRBJ2-5; 8 bases are shared with TRBD2. CDR1 MNHEY and CDR2 SVGEGT come from the germline V gene. This CDR3 contains 14 residues. The V segment lost 5 bases and the J segment 3 bases; nucleotides outside the gene matches: 5. The DNA for the CDR3 is TGTGCCAGCAGTCCGCCGACTAGCGAAGAGACCCAGTACTTC. Translating it yields CASSPPTSEETQYF.

V gene TRBV2 combines with J gene TRBJ2-5; the D gene is possibly TRBD2 (6 bases). This CDR3 region has 13 residues. The V and J ends lost 6 bases and 9 bases respectively, with 17 bases between them. Germline V gene data show CDR1 as SNHLY and CDR2 as FYNNEI. The CDR3 nucleotides read TGTGCCAGCAGCGGACGACTAGAAGCCCCCCAGTACTTC. It codes for CASSGRLEAPQYF. Drawing the rest from reference TRBV2 and TRBJ2-5, the complete variable domain is EPEVTQTPSHQVTQMGQEVILRCVPISNHLYFYWYRQILGQKVEFLVSFYNNEISEKSEIFDDQFSVERPDGSNFTLKIRSTKLEDSAMYFCASSGRLEAPQYFGPGTRLLVL.

The V and J genes are TRBV29-1 and TRBJ2-5; no firm D call. TRBJ2-7 matches the DNA end more closely, so the J call is doubtful. CDR3 length equals 13 residues. The V gene's germline CDR1 is SQVTM and CDR2 ANQGSEA. As DNA, the CDR3 is TGCAGCGTTGCGGTGGGTTTGCGCTACGAGCAGTACTTC. This gives the protein CSVAVGLRYEQYF.

This rearrangement joins TRBV13 to TRBJ2-3; the D call may be TRBD1 or TRBD2 (6 bases each). The CDR3 totals 15 residues. Trimming removed 8 bases from V and 2 bases from J, with 17 bases in between. Germline V gene sequence: CDR1 PRHDT, CDR2 FYEKMQ (reference sequence). CDR3 loop: CASAARGGITDTQYF. The CDR3 DNA reads as TGTGCCAGCGCTGCAAGAGGGGGGATCACAGATACGCAGTATTTT.

This clonotype has just a few counts. The V and J genes are TRBV7-2 and TRBJ2-5; unclear D gene. The length of the CDR3 is 12 residues. V lost 6 bases and J 3 bases, leaving 8 bases between the germline ends. Germline CDR1 SGHTA, CDR2 FQGNSA. CDR3 sequence: CASRVDEETQYF. Written as DNA, the CDR3 is TGTGCCAGCAGGGTGGACGAAGAGACCCAGTACTTC.

Regarding this clonotype: A junction end diverges from the germline sequence, so it may reflect a read error. The J gene is TRBJ2-5, the V gene TRBV13, with D maybe TRBD1 (5 bases). TRBJ2-1 matches the DNA end more closely, so the J call is doubtful. The CDR3 is made up of 14 amino acids. Germline-derived CDR1 and CDR2 are PRHDT and FYEKMQ (reference sequence). CDR3 DNA sequence: TGTGCCAGCAGCCTAGGACACACCTACAATAAGCAGTTCTTC. It is translated as CASSLGHTYNKQFF.

This clonotype turned up a few times. The chain couples TRBV9 to TRBJ1-2; maybe TRBD1 (6 bases). From germline, CDR1 is SGDLS and CDR2 YYNGEE. The CDR3 has 14 amino acids. Trimming cost V 3 bases and J 2 bases, with 11 bases left between them. In nucleotides, the CDR3 is TGTGCCAGCAGCGCACAGGGTGTCAACTATGGCTACACCTTC. Its translation is CASSAQGVNYGYTF.

This clonotype was observed a handful of times. The CDR3, as DNA: TGTGCCAGCAGCCGAGGCGGGGGGGCATTTTTTGATGAGCAGTTCTTC. As protein: CASSRGGGAFFDEQFF. This chain links TRBV7-3 with TRBJ2-1; 9 bases align to TRBD2. J lost 8 bases, V lost 5 bases, and 13 bases had no gene match. CDR3 size: 16 residues. Germline CDR1 reads SGHTA; CDR2 reads FQGTGA.

Only a few counts were recorded for this clonotype. CDR3 loop: CASSPFLSRDRGKEYWYEQYF. CDR3 DNA sequence: TGTGCCAGCAGCCCTTTTCTGAGCCGGGACAGGGGGAAAGAGTACTGGTACGAGCAGTACTTC. The V and J genes are TRBV11-2 and TRBJ2-7; TRBD1 matches 11 bases. The CDR3 runs 21 residues. With V trimmed by 5 bases and J by 4 bases, 25 bases remained unmatched. From germline, CDR1 is SGHAT and CDR2 FQNNGV.